This entry features one T cell receptor beta chain sequence. What it recognizes is unknown. Clones were sequenced by immunoSEQ multiplex PCR, and TCRdb holds only the in-frame ones, with some missing. The profile shows roughly 17,000 clones, around 82% of them singletons. This entry comes from a study of PD-1 blockade in classical Hodgkin lymphoma. Time point here: cycle 4 day 1 (C4D1), after six to seven weeks of nivolumab. Every patient had relapsed following autologous stem cell transplantation, and cohorts differed in brentuximab vedotin exposure. Between the trimmed V and J ends, which lost 8 bases and 2 bases, there was a span of 12 bases. There are 14 residues in the CDR3. Looked up from germline, CDR1 is SNHLY and CDR2 is FYNNEI. Overall study results and limits: Reports indicated that newly diagnosed patients had lower baseline TCR diversity than healthy donors did. Newly diagnosed patients had diversity similar to the baseline diversity of complete responders.

The gene calls are TRBV2 and TRBJ2-2; perhaps TRBD1 as D (6 bases). The specimen comprised peripheral blood mononuclear cells (PBMCs), sampled before the fourth cycle of nivolumab. This receptor was taken from a human donor with classical Hodgkin lymphoma. The DNA for the CDR3 is TGTGCCAGCTCGACAGGCACTAACACCGGGGAGCTGTTTTTT. Amino acids: CASSTGTNTGELFF.